These T cell receptor beta chains were read from a single sample in a study of CD4 and CD8 cells across lung adenocarcinoma regions. TCRdb used MiXCR to reprocess the PCR reads, holding one entry per CDR3 protein. The table records about 11,000 distinct CDR3 sequences, less than 70% of them present only once. The sample consisted of CD8+ T cells from the margin of a lung tumor. These receptors were taken from a male donor with lung adenocarcinoma. The CD4 and CD8 labels of this study may be unreliable. Both conserved end residues are part of each CDR3. The D gene is left open where the match is weak. Clone sizes are given selectively: once, few, many, or a class where the clone is expanded.

d_call: TRBD1; v_call: TRBV5-1; clone_size: many; j_call: TRBJ2-7; cdr3_nt: TGCGCCAGCAGGGGGGGACAGGGCGTCTCCTACGAGCAGTACTTC; cdr3_aa: CASRGGQGVSYEQYF
d_call: -; v_call: TRBV6-1; clone_size: -; j_call: TRBJ2-1; cdr3_nt: TGTGCCAGCAGCTTGAGCAATGAGCAGTTCTTC; cdr3_aa: CASSLSNEQFF
d_call: -; v_call: TRBV11-3; clone_size: many; j_call: TRBJ2-7; cdr3_nt: TGTGCCAGCAGCCCGGACAGCGGTGCCTACGAGCAGTACTTC; cdr3_aa: CASSPDSGAYEQYF
d_call: TRBD2; v_call: TRBV7-2; clone_size: -; j_call: TRBJ2-3; cdr3_nt: TGTGCCAGCAGCCTGGGGGGGGAAGATACGCAGTATTTT; cdr3_aa: CASSLGGEDTQYF
d_call: TRBD2; v_call: TRBV6-1; clone_size: -; j_call: TRBJ2-2; cdr3_nt: TGTGCCAGCAGTGAAACGTGGACTAGCGGGACCAGGGAGCAGTTTTTT; cdr3_aa: CASSETWTSGTREQFF
d_call: -; v_call: TRBV6-1; clone_size: -; j_call: TRBJ2-5; cdr3_nt: TGTGCCAGCAGTGAAAACGTCGGCAGGGAAGAGACCCAGTACTTC; cdr3_aa: CASSENVGREETQYF
d_call: -; v_call: TRBV3-1; clone_size: -; j_call: TRBJ1-1; cdr3_nt: TGTGCCAGCAGCCAGGTGGGGGGCACTGAAGCTTTCTTT; cdr3_aa: CASSQVGGTEAFF
d_call: -; v_call: TRBV6-1; clone_size: -; j_call: TRBJ2-3; cdr3_nt: TGTGCCAGGAGCGGCCGGGCGGAGGGGACCGGGGAGCAGTATTTT; cdr3_aa: CARSGRAEGTGEQYF
d_call: -; v_call: TRBV6-1; clone_size: -; j_call: TRBJ2-4; cdr3_nt: TGTGCCAGCAGTGCGGGGATAGGGGCAAAAAACACTCAGTATTTC; cdr3_aa: CASSAGIGAKNTQYF
d_call: -; v_call: TRBV27; clone_size: -; j_call: TRBJ1-2; cdr3_nt: TGTGCCAGCAGTCCAGGGCTCGACTATGGCTACACCTTC; cdr3_aa: CASSPGLDYGYTF
d_call: -; v_call: TRBV12-3/TRBV12-4; clone_size: many; j_call: TRBJ2-2; cdr3_nt: TGTGCCAGCAGTTTAGGAAGGTCGAGGACCGGGGAGCTGTTTTTT; cdr3_aa: CASSLGRSRTGELFF
d_call: -; v_call: TRBV11-2; clone_size: many; j_call: TRBJ2-5; cdr3_nt: TGTGCCAGCAGCAAAGGACAGTTGGAGACCCAGTACTTC; cdr3_aa: CASSKGQLETQYF
d_call: TRBD2; v_call: TRBV12-3/TRBV12-4; clone_size: -; j_call: TRBJ2-1; cdr3_nt: TGTGCCAGCAGTTTAAGGACTAGCGGATACAATGAGCAGTTCTTC; cdr3_aa: CASSLRTSGYNEQFF
d_call: -; v_call: TRBV10-2; clone_size: once; j_call: TRBJ1-4; cdr3_nt: TGCGCCAGCAAAGACGGAGCTGCAACTAATGAAAAACTGTTTTTT; cdr3_aa: CASKDGAATNEKLFF
d_call: -; v_call: TRBV6-5; clone_size: -; j_call: TRBJ2-1; cdr3_nt: TGTGCCAGCAGTTCTGGTAATGAGCAGTTCTTC; cdr3_aa: CASSSGNEQFF
d_call: TRBD2; v_call: TRBV27; clone_size: -; j_call: TRBJ2-3; cdr3_nt: TGTGCCAGCAGCTTGAACCGCGGGGGTCGGGGCGCAGATACGCAGTATTTC; cdr3_aa: CASSLNRGGRGADTQYF
d_call: TRBD2; v_call: TRBV7-2; clone_size: -; j_call: TRBJ2-7; cdr3_nt: TGTGCCAGCAGCTCGCGGGGGGTCTACAATGAGCAGTACTTC; cdr3_aa: CASSSRGVYNEQYF
d_call: -; v_call: TRBV6-1; clone_size: -; j_call: TRBJ2-1; cdr3_nt: TGTGCCAGCAGTAGGACTGGTAGCTCCTACAATGAGCAGTTCTTC; cdr3_aa: CASSRTGSSYNEQFF
d_call: TRBD2; v_call: TRBV27; clone_size: medium-sized; j_call: TRBJ2-1; cdr3_nt: TGTGCCAGCAGTTTAAAGGGACTAGCGGGAGGGCCGAGGAATGAGCAGTTCTTC; cdr3_aa: CASSLKGLAGGPRNEQFF
d_call: -; v_call: TRBV6-5; clone_size: -; j_call: TRBJ2-3; cdr3_nt: TGTGCCAGCAGTTACGACCCCACAGATACGCAGTATTTT; cdr3_aa: CASSYDPTDTQYF
d_call: TRBD1; v_call: TRBV11-2; clone_size: once; j_call: TRBJ2-7; cdr3_nt: TGTGCCAGCAGCCGTAACCGGGACAGTGTCGAGCAGTACTTC; cdr3_aa: CASSRNRDSVEQYF
d_call: TRBD1; v_call: TRBV6-1; clone_size: once; j_call: TRBJ1-1; cdr3_nt: TGTGCCAGCAGCCGCGAGGGGGCAGGGGCCCTGGAAGCTTTCTTT; cdr3_aa: CASSREGAGALEAFF
d_call: -; v_call: TRBV6-1; clone_size: few; j_call: TRBJ2-7; cdr3_nt: TGTGCCAGCAGCCTAGACATTTACGAGCAGTACTTC; cdr3_aa: CASSLDIYEQYF
d_call: -; v_call: TRBV6-1; clone_size: -; j_call: TRBJ2-5; cdr3_nt: TGTGCCGGCAACACGGGCCGACACCAAAAGACCCAGTACTTC; cdr3_aa: CAGNTGRHQKTQYF
d_call: -; v_call: TRBV6-1; clone_size: few; j_call: TRBJ2-3; cdr3_nt: TGTGCCAGCAGGGGGGCCGGGGCAGGGGTCGGAGATACCCAGTATTTT; cdr3_aa: CASRGAGAGVGDTQYF
d_call: -; v_call: TRBV6-5; clone_size: -; j_call: TRBJ2-2; cdr3_nt: TGTGCCAGCAGTTGGGAAAGGGTGGCCGGGGAGCTGTTTTTT; cdr3_aa: CASSWERVAGELFF
d_call: -; v_call: TRBV6-1; clone_size: -; j_call: TRBJ1-1; cdr3_nt: TGTGCCAGCACCCGACGAAATGGGGGGGACACTGAAGCTTTCTTT; cdr3_aa: CASTRRNGGDTEAFF
d_call: -; v_call: TRBV10-3; clone_size: many; j_call: TRBJ2-7; cdr3_nt: TGTGCCATCAGTGAGTCGTTGGGCCCGTATCCAATCTCCTACGAGCAGTACTTC; cdr3_aa: CAISESLGPYPISYEQYF
d_call: TRBD2; v_call: TRBV6-4; clone_size: -; j_call: TRBJ2-1; cdr3_nt: TGTGCCAGCAGTGGATTGGGGGGGGAGCAGTTCTTC; cdr3_aa: CASSGLGGEQFF
d_call: TRBD2; v_call: TRBV3-1; clone_size: -; j_call: TRBJ2-7; cdr3_nt: TGTGCCAGCAGCCGCTACGGGACTAGCCCAACCTACGAGCAGTACTTC; cdr3_aa: CASSRYGTSPTYEQYF